This paragraph reports one TCR beta chain. Profiling relied on immunoSEQ multiplex PCR, and the TCRdb table lists in-frame clones only, not all of them. The table records about 90,000 clones, less than 90% of them present only once. These data are taken from a study of cytomegalovirus exposure and HLA in healthy donors. About the research overall: The roughly 110 validation repertoires were produced on the same platform as the approximately 620 repertoires of the first cohort. This was reported in a later analysis.

V dropped 11 bases and J dropped 5 bases, with 16 bases sitting between them. Germline V gene lookup returns CDR1 MRHNA and CDR2 SNTAGT. The CDR3 consists of 12 residues. Sequencing was performed on PBMCs. The rearrangement links TRBV6-4 to TRBJ2-7; the D gene is possibly TRBD2 (6 bases). This TCR derives from a woman between 18 and 30 years old in good health and CMV-seropositive. CDR3 in DNA: TGTGCCCAGGGACTCCCCCTCGACGAGCAGTACTTC. Amino acid sequence: CAQGLPLDEQYF.